This T cell receptor (beta chain) was sequenced in a study of blood T cell repertoires in COVID-19. At the level of the study: The United States, Italy and Spain were the sources of the acute and convalescent COVID-19 samples. The cDNA or gDNA used as material had been derived from T cells, B-cell-depleted T cells, or PBMCs.

Authors' processing steps: Amplification with reference gene primers provided the estimates of nucleated cell counts. Clones were sequenced by immunoSEQ multiplex PCR, and TCRdb holds only the in-frame ones, with some missing. V, J and clone size are taken as reported in that table, and D and trimming were inferred from the DNA itself. This table holds approximately 60,000 clones, roughly 86% found once. Between the trimmed V and J ends, which lost 0 bases and 7 bases, there was a span of 14 bases. There are 15 residues in the CDR3. Germline V CDR1 and CDR2: SGHDN, FVKESK. Sequencing input: peripheral blood. The rearrangement links TRBV14 to TRBJ2-3; perhaps TRBD2 as D (6 bases). This sequence originates from a woman aged 80 or over with acute or convalescent COVID-19. The CDR3 nucleotides are TGTGCCAGCAGCCAAGAGCGGGTTGGCGGGAATACGCAGTATTTT. This encodes CASSQERVGGNTQYF.